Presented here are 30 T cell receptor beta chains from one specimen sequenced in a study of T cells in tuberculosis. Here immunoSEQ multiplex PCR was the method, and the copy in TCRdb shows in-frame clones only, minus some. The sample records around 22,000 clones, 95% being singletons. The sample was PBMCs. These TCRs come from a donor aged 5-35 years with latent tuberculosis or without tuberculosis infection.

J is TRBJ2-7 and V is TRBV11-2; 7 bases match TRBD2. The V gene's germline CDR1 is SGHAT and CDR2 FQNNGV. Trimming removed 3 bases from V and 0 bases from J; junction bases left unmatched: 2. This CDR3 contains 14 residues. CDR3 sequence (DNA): TGTGCCAGCAGCTTTGGGGGGGACTCCTACGAGCAGTACTTC. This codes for CASSFGGDSYEQYF.

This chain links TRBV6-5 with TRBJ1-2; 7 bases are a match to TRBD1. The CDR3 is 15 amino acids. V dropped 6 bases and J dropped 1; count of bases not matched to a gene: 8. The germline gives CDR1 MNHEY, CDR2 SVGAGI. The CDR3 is CASSPYQGGNYGYTF. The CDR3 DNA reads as TGTGCCAGCAGCCCGTATCAGGGGGGTAACTATGGCTACACCTTC.

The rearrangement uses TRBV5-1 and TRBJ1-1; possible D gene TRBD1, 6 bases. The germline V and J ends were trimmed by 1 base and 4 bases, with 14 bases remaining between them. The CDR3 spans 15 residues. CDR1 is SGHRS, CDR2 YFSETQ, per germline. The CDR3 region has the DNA TGCGCCAGCAGCTTGTGGTCAGGGGAAGGCACTGAAGCTTTCTTT. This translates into CASSLWSGEGTEAFF.

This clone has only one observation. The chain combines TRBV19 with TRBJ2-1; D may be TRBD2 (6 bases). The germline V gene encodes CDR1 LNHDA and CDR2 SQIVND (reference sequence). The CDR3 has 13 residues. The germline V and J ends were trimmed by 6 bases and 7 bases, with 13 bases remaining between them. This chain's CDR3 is CASRTTGGNEQFF. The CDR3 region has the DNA TGTGCCAGTAGGACCACTGGGGGGAATGAGCAGTTCTTC.

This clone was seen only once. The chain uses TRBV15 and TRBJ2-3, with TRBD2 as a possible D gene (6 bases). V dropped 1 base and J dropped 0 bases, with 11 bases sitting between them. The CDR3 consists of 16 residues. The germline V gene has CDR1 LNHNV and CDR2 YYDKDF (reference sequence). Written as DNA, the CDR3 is TGTGCCACCAGCAGAGGACTAGGGGATAGCACAGATACGCAGTATTTT. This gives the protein CATSRGLGDSTDTQYF.

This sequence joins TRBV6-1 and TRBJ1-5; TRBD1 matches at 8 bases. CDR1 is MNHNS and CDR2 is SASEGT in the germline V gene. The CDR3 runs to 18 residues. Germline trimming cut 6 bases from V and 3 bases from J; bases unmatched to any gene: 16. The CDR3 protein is CASSETGRTGRNNQPQHF. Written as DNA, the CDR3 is TGTGCCAGCAGCGAAACGGGGAGGACAGGGCGAAACAATCAGCCCCAGCATTTT.

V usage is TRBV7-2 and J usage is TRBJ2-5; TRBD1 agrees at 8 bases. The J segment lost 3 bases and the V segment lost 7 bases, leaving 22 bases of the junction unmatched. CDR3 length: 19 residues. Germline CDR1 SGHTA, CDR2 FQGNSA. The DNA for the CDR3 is TGTGCCAGCACCCTAAATCCTCTGACAGGGGCCCTGGTAAAAGAGACCCAGTACTTC. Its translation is CASTLNPLTGALVKETQYF.

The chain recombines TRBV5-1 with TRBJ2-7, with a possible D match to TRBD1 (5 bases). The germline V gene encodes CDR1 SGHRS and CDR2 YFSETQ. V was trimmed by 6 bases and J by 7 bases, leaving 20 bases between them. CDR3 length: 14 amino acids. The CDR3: CASTPPAGSREQYF. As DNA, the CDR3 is TGCGCCAGCACCCCCCCCGCAGGGTCGAGGGAGCAGTACTTC.

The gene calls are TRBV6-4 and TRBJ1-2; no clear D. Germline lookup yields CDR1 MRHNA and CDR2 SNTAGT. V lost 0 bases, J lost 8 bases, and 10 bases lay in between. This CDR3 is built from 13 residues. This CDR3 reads CASSDSEGGGYTF. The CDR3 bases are TGTGCCAGCAGTGACTCGGAAGGCGGCGGCTACACCTTC.

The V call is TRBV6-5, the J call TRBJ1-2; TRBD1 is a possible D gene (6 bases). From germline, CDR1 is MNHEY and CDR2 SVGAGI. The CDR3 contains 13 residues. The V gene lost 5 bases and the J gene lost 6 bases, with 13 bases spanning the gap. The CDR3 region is CASSSGRGHGYTF. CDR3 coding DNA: TGTGCCAGCAGTAGTGGCAGGGGCCATGGCTACACCTTC.

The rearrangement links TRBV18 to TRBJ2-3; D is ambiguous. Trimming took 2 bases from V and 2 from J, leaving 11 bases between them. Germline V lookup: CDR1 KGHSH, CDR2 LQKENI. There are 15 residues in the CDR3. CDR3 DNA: TGTGCCAGCTCACCAGACAATGTGGTCACAGATACGCAGTATTTT. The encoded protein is CASSPDNVVTDTQYF.

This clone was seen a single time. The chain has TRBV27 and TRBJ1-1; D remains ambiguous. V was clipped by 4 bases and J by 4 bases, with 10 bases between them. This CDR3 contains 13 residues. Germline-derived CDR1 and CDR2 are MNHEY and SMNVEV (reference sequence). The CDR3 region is CASSYLPSTEAFF. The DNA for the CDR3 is TGTGCCAGCAGTTACCTCCCGAGCACTGAAGCTTTCTTT.

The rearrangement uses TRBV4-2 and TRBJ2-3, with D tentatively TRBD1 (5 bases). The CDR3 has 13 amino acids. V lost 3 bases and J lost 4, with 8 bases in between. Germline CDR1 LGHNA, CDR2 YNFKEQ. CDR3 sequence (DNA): TGTGCCAGCAGCCAGGCCAGGGCAGATACGCAGTATTTT. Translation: CASSQARADTQYF.

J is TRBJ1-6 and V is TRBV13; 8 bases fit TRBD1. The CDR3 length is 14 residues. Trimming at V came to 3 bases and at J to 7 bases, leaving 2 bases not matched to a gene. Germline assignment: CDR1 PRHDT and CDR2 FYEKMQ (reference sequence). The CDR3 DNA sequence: TGTGCCAGCAGCTTGAACAGGGGGAATTCACCCCTCCACTTT. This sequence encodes CASSLNRGNSPLHF.

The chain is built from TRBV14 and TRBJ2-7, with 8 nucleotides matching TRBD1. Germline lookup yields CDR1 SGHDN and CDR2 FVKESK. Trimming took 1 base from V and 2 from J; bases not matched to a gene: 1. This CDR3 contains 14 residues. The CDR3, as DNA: TGTGCCAGCAGCCAAGGCAGGGGGCCCTACGAGCAGTACTTC. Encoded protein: CASSQGRGPYEQYF. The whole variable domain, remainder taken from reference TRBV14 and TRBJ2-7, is EAGVTQFPSHSVIEKGQTVTLRCDPISGHDNLYWYRRVMGKEIKFLLHFVKESKQDESGMPNNRFLAERTGGTYSTLKVQPAELEDSGVYFCASSQGRGPYEQYFGPGTRLTVT.

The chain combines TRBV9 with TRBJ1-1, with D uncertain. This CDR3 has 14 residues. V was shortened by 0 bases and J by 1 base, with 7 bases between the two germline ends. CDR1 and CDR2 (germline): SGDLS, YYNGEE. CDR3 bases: TGTGCCAGCAGCGTAGGTGGGCGGAACACTGAAGCTTTCTTT. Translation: CASSVGGRNTEAFF.

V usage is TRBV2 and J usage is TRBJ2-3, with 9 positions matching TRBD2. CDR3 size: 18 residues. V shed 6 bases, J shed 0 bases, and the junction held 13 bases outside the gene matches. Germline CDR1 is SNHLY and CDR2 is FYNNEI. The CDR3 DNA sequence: TGTGCCAGCAGGTCGGAGCTAGCGGGGACATATAGCACAGATACGCAGTATTTT. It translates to CASRSELAGTYSTDTQYF.

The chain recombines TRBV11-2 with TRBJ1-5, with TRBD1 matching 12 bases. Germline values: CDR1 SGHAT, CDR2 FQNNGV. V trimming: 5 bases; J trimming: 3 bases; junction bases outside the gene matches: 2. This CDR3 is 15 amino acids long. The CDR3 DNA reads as TGTGCCAGCAGCGGGGGACAGGGGGCCAATCAGCCCCAGCATTTT. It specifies CASSGGQGANQPQHF.

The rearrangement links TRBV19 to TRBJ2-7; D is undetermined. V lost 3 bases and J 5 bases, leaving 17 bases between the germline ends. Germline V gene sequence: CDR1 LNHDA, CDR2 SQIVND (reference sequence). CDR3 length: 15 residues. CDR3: CASSILFQSVDEQYF. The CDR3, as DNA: TGTGCCAGTAGTATTCTATTCCAGAGCGTCGACGAGCAGTACTTC.

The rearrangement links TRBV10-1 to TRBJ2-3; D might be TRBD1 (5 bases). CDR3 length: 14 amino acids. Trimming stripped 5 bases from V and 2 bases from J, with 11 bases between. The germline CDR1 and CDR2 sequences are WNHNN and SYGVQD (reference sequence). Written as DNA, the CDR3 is TGCGCCAGCAGTAAAAACGGACACACAGATACGCAGTATTTT. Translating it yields CASSKNGHTDTQYF.

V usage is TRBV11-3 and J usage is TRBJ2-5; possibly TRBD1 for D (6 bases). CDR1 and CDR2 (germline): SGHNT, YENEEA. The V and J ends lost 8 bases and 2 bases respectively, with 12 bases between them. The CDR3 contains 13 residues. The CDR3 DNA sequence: TGTGCCAGCTCCACAGGGATTCAAGAGACCCAGTACTTC. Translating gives CASSTGIQETQYF.

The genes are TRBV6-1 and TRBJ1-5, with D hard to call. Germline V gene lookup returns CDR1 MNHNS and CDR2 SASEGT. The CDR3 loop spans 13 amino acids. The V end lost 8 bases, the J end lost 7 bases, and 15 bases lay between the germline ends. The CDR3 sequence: CASGSAVSQPQHF. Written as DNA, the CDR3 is TGTGCCAGCGGGTCGGCGGTCTCCCAGCCCCAGCATTTT.

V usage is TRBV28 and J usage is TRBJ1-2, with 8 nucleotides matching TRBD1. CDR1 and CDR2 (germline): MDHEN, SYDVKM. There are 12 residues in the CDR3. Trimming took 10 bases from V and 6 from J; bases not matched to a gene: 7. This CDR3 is CATRTGNHGYTF. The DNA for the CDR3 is TGTGCCACCCGGACAGGGAATCATGGCTACACCTTC.

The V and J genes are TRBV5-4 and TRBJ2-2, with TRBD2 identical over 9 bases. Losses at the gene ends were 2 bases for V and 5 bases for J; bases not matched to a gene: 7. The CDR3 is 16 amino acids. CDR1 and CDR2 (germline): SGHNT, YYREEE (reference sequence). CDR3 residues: CASSFGRLAGTGELFF. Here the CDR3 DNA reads TGTGCCAGCAGCTTCGGGAGGCTAGCGGGGACCGGGGAGCTGTTTTTT.

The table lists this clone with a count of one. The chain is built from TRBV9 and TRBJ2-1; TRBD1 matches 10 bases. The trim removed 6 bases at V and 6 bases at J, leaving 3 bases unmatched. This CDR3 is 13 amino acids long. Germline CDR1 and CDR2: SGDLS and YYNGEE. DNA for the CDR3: TGTGCCAGCAAGGGACAGGGGACCAATGAGCAGTTCTTC. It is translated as CASKGQGTNEQFF. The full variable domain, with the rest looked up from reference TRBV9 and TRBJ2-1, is DSGVTQTPKHLITATGQRVTLRCSPRSGDLSVYWYQQSLDQGLQFLIQYYNGEERAKGNILERFSAQQFPDLHSELNLSSLELGDSALYFCASKGQGTNEQFFGPGTRLTVL.

Here the CDR3 reads CASSPGGGAQETQYF. CDR3 nucleotide sequence: TGCGCCAGCAGCCCGGGCGGGGGAGCCCAAGAGACCCAGTACTTC. The chain combines TRBV5-1 with TRBJ2-5; 7 bases fit TRBD2. Looked up from germline, CDR1 is SGHRS and CDR2 is YFSETQ. V shed 4 bases and J 1 base; nucleotides not matched to a gene: 7. The CDR3 is 15 amino acids.

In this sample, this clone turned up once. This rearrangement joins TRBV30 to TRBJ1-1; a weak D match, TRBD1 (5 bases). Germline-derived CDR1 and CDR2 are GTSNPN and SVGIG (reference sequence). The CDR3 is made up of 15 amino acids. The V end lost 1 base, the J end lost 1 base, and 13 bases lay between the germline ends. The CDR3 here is CAWSGGPTGNTEAFF. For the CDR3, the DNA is TGTGCCTGGAGTGGGGGCCCCACAGGGAACACTGAAGCTTTCTTT.

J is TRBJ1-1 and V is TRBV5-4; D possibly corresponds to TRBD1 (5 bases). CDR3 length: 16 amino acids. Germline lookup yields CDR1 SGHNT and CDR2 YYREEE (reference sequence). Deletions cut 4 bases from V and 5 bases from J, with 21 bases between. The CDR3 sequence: CASSPGWGVRETEAFF. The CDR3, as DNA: TGTGCCAGCAGCCCAGGCTGGGGGGTCAGGGAAACTGAAGCTTTCTTT.

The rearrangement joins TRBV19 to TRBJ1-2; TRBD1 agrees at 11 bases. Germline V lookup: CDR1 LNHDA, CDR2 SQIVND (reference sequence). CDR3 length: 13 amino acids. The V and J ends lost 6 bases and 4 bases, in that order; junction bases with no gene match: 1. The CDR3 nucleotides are TGTGCCAGTAGAGGGACAGGGGGCTATGGCTACACCTTC. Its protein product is CASRGTGGYGYTF.

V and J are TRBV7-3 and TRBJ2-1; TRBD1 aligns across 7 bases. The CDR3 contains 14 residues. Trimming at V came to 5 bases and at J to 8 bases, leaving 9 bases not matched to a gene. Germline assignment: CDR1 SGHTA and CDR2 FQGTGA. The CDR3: CASSPTGKYDEQFF. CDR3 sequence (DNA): TGTGCCAGCAGCCCGACAGGGAAGTATGATGAGCAGTTCTTC.